This T cell receptor (beta chain) was recovered during a study of cytomegalovirus exposure and HLA in healthy donors. PCR employed 60 Vbeta and 13 Jbeta primers. Sequencing used immunoSEQ multiplex PCR; TCRdb keeps in-frame clones, though not all of them. The sample includes 55,000 or so clones, approximately 80% of them seen just once. Regarding this clone: No antigen is known for it.

The germline CDR1 and CDR2 sequences are MGHRA and YSYEKL. V gave up 4 bases and J gave up 2 bases; unmatched junction bases: 6. The CDR3 length is 15 residues. Study results and limitations: A later analysis showed that HLA-associated TCR beta chains had undergone more clonal expansion than equally common others.

The chain recombines TRBV4-1 with TRBJ2-5, with 8 bases lining up with TRBD1. Sequenced sample: PBMCs. The receptor comes from a female donor in good health and CMV-seronegative. DNA for the CDR3: TGCGCCAGCAGCCGGGTTGGACAGGGACAAGAGACCCAGTACTTC. It is translated as CASSRVGQGQETQYF.